A selection of T cell receptor beta chains follows, all from one sample in a study of control samples from healthy donors and cancer patients. The protocol was immunoSEQ multiplex PCR, while the TCRdb copy is restricted to in-frame clones and leaves out a portion. This repertoire shows more than 100,000 clones, approximately 90% found once; its top ten account for 8.5% to 10%. Material for sequencing was blood. These receptors came from a man between 18 and 29 years old in good health. The CDR3 runs from the conserved cysteine through the conserved F or W. Fields, in order: clone size, J gene, V gene, D gene, CDR3 protein, CDR3 DNA. A D gene is named only where the DNA matches it firmly. Size is stated for part of the rows, as once, few or many counts, or as a class when the clone is expanded.

>few|TRBJ2-1|TRBV12-2|-
CASRLARGGRQFF
TGTGCAAGTCGCTTAGCGCGGGGGGGGAGACAGTTCTTC
>-|TRBJ1-2|TRBV4-1|TRBD1
CASSQDPPDRGFYGYTF
TGCGCCAGCAGCCAAGATCCCCCGGACAGGGGGTTTTATGGCTACACCTTC
>-|TRBJ1-1|TRBV5-1|-
CASSLGQGGLGEAFF
TGCGCCAGCAGCTTGGGGCAGGGAGGATTAGGTGAAGCTTTCTTT
>-|TRBJ1-4|TRBV3-1/TRBV3-2|-
CASSQERPEANEKLFF
TGTGCCAGCAGCCAAGAGCGGCCAGAAGCTAATGAAAAACTGTTTTTT
>-|TRBJ1-6|TRBV7-9|-
CASSAIQGTDSPLHF
TGTGCCAGCAGCGCGATACAGGGAACGGATTCACCCCTCCACTTT
>-|TRBJ1-1|TRBV6-1|TRBD1
CASSEGTGWHNTEAFF
TGTGCCAGCAGTGAAGGGACAGGTTGGCACAACACTGAAGCTTTCTTT
>-|TRBJ2-2|TRBV11-3|-
CASSPAGRDTGELFF
TGTGCCAGCAGCCCGGCCGGCAGGGATACCGGGGAGCTGTTTTTT
>-|TRBJ2-5|TRBV6-1|TRBD2
CASSDRTSGGTGKETQYF
TGTGCCAGCAGTGATCGGACTAGCGGGGGGACCGGAAAAGAGACCCAGTACTTC
>-|TRBJ1-2|TRBV7-9|-
CASSLDREDYGYTF
TGTGCCAGCAGCTTAGACAGGGAGGACTATGGCTACACCTTC
>-|TRBJ1-1|TRBV19|-
CASSKARNTEAFF
TGTGCCAGTAGTAAGGCGCGGAACACTGAAGCTTTCTTT
>once|TRBJ1-1|TRBV4-1|-
CASSQPLRGRNTEAFF
TGCGCCAGCAGCCAACCGCTTAGGGGGAGGAACACTGAAGCTTTCTTT
>-|TRBJ1-2|TRBV5-4|TRBD1
CASSLNALTGLSYGYTF
TGTGCCAGCAGCTTGAATGCCTTGACAGGGCTCTCTTATGGCTACACCTTC
>-|TRBJ2-7|TRBV19|TRBD1
CASSSGQAHEQYF
TGTGCCAGTAGTTCCGGACAGGCCCACGAGCAGTACTTC
>once|TRBJ1-1|TRBV9|-
CASSIQGNTEAFF
TGTGCCAGCAGCATACAGGGGAACACTGAAGCTTTCTTT
>-|TRBJ2-2|TRBV12-3/TRBV12-4|-
CASGKGGTGELFF
TGTGCCAGCGGGAAAGGGGGCACCGGGGAGCTGTTTTTT
>once|TRBJ2-3|TRBV6-1|-
CASSEGQGTDTQYF
TGTGCCAGCAGTGAAGGGCAGGGCACAGATACGCAGTATTTT
>-|TRBJ1-3|TRBV30|-
CAWGAHSGNTIYF
TGTGCCTGGGGGGCCCACTCTGGAAACACCATATATTTT
>-|TRBJ2-7|TRBV4-2|-
CASSQDRQRSYEQYF
TGTGCCAGCAGCCAAGATCGCCAGCGGAGCTACGAGCAGTACTTC
>-|TRBJ1-6|TRBV30|TRBD1
CAWSSGQGNSPLHF
TGTGCCTGGAGTTCGGGACAGGGGAATTCACCCCTCCACTTT
>-|TRBJ1-4|TRBV12-5|-
CASGLVTRQGANEKLFF
TGTGCTAGTGGTTTGGTAACTCGGCAAGGGGCTAATGAAAAACTGTTTTTT
>-|TRBJ1-1|TRBV2|TRBD1
CASRAGTANTEAFF
TGTGCCAGCAGAGCCGGGACAGCAAACACTGAAGCTTTCTTT
>-|TRBJ2-5|TRBV24-1|TRBD2
CATSESGGESETQYF
TGTGCCACCAGTGAGTCTGGGGGGGAATCGGAGACCCAGTACTTC
>once|TRBJ1-2|TRBV7-9|-
CASSDGPPTNYGYTF
TGTGCCAGCAGCGACGGACCCCCGACTAACTATGGCTACACCTTC
>-|TRBJ2-1|TRBV27|TRBD2
CAIYSSGGGNEQFF
TGTGCCATATACTCTAGCGGGGGGGGTAATGAGCAGTTCTTC
>few|TRBJ2-5|TRBV9|TRBD2
CASSLRGGLLSGETQYF
TGTGCCAGCAGCCTACGGGGGGGACTCCTCTCAGGGGAGACCCAGTACTTC
>-|TRBJ1-4|TRBV7-4|TRBD1
CASSLHRDRGPEKLFF
TGTGCCAGCAGCTTACATAGGGACAGGGGGCCTGAAAAACTGTTTTTT
>-|TRBJ1-1|TRBV2|-
CATQGTGTEAFF
TGTGCCACTCAGGGGACGGGCACTGAAGCTTTCTTT
>-|TRBJ1-5|TRBV6-5|-
CASSYGGGNQPQHF
TGTGCCAGCAGTTACGGGGGGGGCAATCAGCCCCAGCATTTT
>-|TRBJ1-2|TRBV19|-
CASSPRQESNYGYTF
TGTGCCAGTAGTCCTCGACAGGAGTCTAACTATGGCTACACCTTC
>-|TRBJ2-3|TRBV10-3|-
CAISRGMGGRVDTQYF
TGTGCCATCAGTCGAGGGATGGGGGGGCGTGTAGATACGCAGTATTTT
>-|TRBJ1-1|TRBV5-8|-
CASSLDWGSEAFF
TGTGCCAGCAGCTTGGATTGGGGATCTGAAGCTTTCTTT
>-|TRBJ2-7|TRBV6-6|-
CASSYRPGSSEQYF
TGTGCCAGCAGTTACCGCCCAGGGAGCTCCGAGCAGTACTTC
>few|TRBJ1-5|TRBV7-9|TRBD1
CASSSAPPTGGHQPQHF
TGTGCCAGCAGCTCCGCCCCCCCGACAGGGGGCCATCAGCCCCAGCATTTT
>-|TRBJ1-1|TRBV9|TRBD1
CASSGQGFAEAFF
TGTGCCAGCAGCGGACAGGGTTTCGCTGAAGCTTTCTTT
>-|TRBJ1-6|TRBV5-1|-
CASSLGRGDNSPLHF
TGCGCCAGCAGCTTGGGCAGGGGCGATAATTCACCCCTCCACTTT
>-|TRBJ1-2|TRBV5-4|-
CASSLVPNQESYGYTF
TGTGCCAGCAGCTTGGTGCCAAACCAAGAGTCCTATGGCTACACCTTC
>-|TRBJ1-2|TRBV5-1|-
CASSGWAASNYGYTF
TGCGCCAGCAGCGGCTGGGCAGCAAGTAACTATGGCTACACCTTC
>-|TRBJ2-1|TRBV14|-
CASSQINSYNEQFF
TGTGCCAGCAGCCAAATAAACAGCTACAATGAGCAGTTCTTC
>-|TRBJ2-3|TRBV5-1|-
CASSLVFGETDTQYF
TGCGCCAGCAGCTTGGTTTTCGGGGAAACAGATACGCAGTATTTT
>few|TRBJ2-7|TRBV18|TRBD1
CARFQGDHEQYF
TGTGCCAGATTTCAGGGGGACCACGAGCAGTACTTC
>-|TRBJ2-6|TRBV10-3|-
CAISGDQGGGTGANVLTF
TGTGCCATCAGTGGTGACCAGGGAGGGGGTACTGGGGCCAACGTCCTGACTTTC
>once|TRBJ2-3|TRBV12-5|-
CASGLGQLTDTQYF
TGTGCTAGTGGTTTGGGACAGCTCACAGATACGCAGTATTTT
>-|TRBJ2-1|TRBV27|-
CASSSLTLYNEQFF
TGTGCCAGCAGTTCCCTGACCCTGTACAATGAGCAGTTCTTC
>-|TRBJ2-7|TRBV2|-
CASSVSGVGEQYF
TGTGCCAGCAGTGTCTCGGGGGTTGGCGAGCAGTACTTC
>-|TRBJ1-2|TRBV2|-
CASSADIDSHGYTF
TGTGCCAGCAGTGCGGATATTGACTCTCATGGCTACACCTTC
>-|TRBJ2-3|TRBV6-1|-
CASSEMAAPDTQYF
TGTGCCAGCAGTGAAATGGCAGCCCCAGATACGCAGTATTTT
>-|TRBJ1-2|TRBV30|-
CAWGPGRSTYGYTF
TGTGCCTGGGGTCCGGGACGGTCCACCTATGGCTACACCTTC
>-|TRBJ1-4|TRBV4-2|TRBD1
CASRRQGQGNKLFF
TGTGCCAGCAGACGACAGGGACAGGGGAATAAACTGTTTTTT